The source of this T cell receptor (beta chain) is a study of blood T cell repertoires in COVID-19. For the study at large: Spain, Italy and the United States supplied samples that represented acute and convalescent COVID-19. T cells, B-cell-depleted T cells, or PBMCs provided the cDNA or gDNA that served as material.

The sample holds a few counts of this clone. Germline CDR1 and CDR2: LNHDA and SQIVND (reference sequence). V lost 6 bases and J 5 bases, leaving 17 bases between the germline ends. This CDR3 region has 15 residues. Under the authors' procedure: Nucleated cell counts were estimated from reference gene primer amplification. Data came from immunoSEQ multiplex PCR; TCRdb stores just in-frame clones and leaves some out. The DNA gave D and trimming, while V, J and clone size come from that table. The sample yields approximately 100,000 clones, roughly 80% seen once. This TCR came from a woman aged 55-70 years with acute or convalescent COVID-19. The chain combines TRBV19 with TRBJ2-1; D may be TRBD1 (5 bases). Sequencing was carried out using peripheral blood. CDR3 residues: CASSNFQGKNNEQFF. The CDR3 DNA reads TGTGCCAGTAGCAATTTCCAGGGAAAGAACAATGAGCAGTTCTTC. The variable domain in full, completed from reference TRBV19 and TRBJ2-1, reads DGGITQSPKYLFRKEGQNVTLSCEQNLNHDAMYWYRQDPGQGLRLIYYSQIVNDFQKGDIAEGYSVSREKKESFPLTVTSAQKNPTAFYLCASSNFQGKNNEQFFGPGTRLTVL.